This T cell receptor (beta chain) was identified in a study of cytomegalovirus exposure and HLA in healthy donors. Study at large: The Caucasian-associated ancestry cluster held 65% to 90% of a few hundred genotyped donors. Study-wide points: Most TCR beta V segments were productive about 90% or about 30% of the time in an earlier analysis. Compared with the approximately 680-donor mean, an Asian-associated ancestry cluster reportedly had fewer N-insertions, according to a later analysis. Researchers catalogued 150 or so TCR beta chains as cytomegalovirus-associated.

Per germline, CDR1 SGHTA and CDR2 FQGTGA. Trimming cost V 2 bases and J 3 bases, with 8 bases left between them. The CDR3 length is 14 residues. Remarks on this clone: The antigen is not known.

This PCR relied on a set of 60 Vbeta primers and 13 Jbeta primers. TCRdb keeps only in-frame clones here, not all; method: immunoSEQ multiplex PCR. The profile shows 85,000 to 100,000 clones, 64% of them singletons. The sequencing sample was made of PBMCs. This TCR was sampled from a man in his sixties in good health and CMV-seronegative. This chain links TRBV7-3 with TRBJ2-1, with TRBD1 as a possible D gene (6 bases). CDR3 residues: CASSLSQGYNEQFF. The CDR3 nucleotides read TGTGCCAGCAGCTTATCACAGGGCTACAATGAGCAGTTCTTC.